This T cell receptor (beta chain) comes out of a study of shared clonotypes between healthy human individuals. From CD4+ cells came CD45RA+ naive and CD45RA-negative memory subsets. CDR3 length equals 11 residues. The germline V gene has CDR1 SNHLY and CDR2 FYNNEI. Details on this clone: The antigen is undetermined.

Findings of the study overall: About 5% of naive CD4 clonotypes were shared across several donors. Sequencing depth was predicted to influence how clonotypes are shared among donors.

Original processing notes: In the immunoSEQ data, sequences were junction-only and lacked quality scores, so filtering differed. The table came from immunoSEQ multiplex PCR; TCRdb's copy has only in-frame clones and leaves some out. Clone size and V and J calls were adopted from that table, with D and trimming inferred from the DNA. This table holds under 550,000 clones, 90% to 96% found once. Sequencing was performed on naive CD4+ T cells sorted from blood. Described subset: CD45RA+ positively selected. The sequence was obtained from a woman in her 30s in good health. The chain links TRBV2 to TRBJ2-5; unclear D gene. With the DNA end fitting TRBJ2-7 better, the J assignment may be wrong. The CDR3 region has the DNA TGTGCCAGCATGGTGTCCTACGAGCAGTACTTC. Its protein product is CASMVSYEQYF.